What follows describes a single TCR beta chain. One entry per CDR3 protein, called by TCRdb with MiXCR from the 5' RACE reads. Of some 70,000 distinct CDR3 sequences detected, 16% appear once; the ten largest clones hold about 31%. The record originates from a study of T-cell memory formation after mild COVID-19. The wider study: TCR clusters mostly belonged to single donors.

Per the germline V gene, CDR1 is SGHTA and CDR2 is FQGNSA. This CDR3 region has 15 residues. Unmatched junction bases numbered 10, after V lost 5 bases and J lost 3 bases. The clonotype was recovered from an adult woman who had mild COVID-19 (a few samples of this study predate the infection). Cell type and time point are not known. V usage is TRBV7-2 and J usage is TRBJ2-7, with 7 bases aligning to TRBD2. Sequencing was done on a sample of PBMCs or a T cell subset sorted from them (not recorded which). Here the CDR3 reads CASSPPGRESYEQYF. In DNA, the CDR3 is TGTGCCAGCAGCCCCCCGGGGCGGGAGAGCTACGAGCAGTACTTC.